This T cell receptor (beta chain) was captured in a study of naive and memory T cell subsets (dated by TCRdb to about 2017). About the study as a whole: In the figure summarizing the skin biopsy and whole blood samples, 10 blood donors, 7 tuberculin skin test biopsies and 3 saline control biopsies were reported. Usually PCR2 was run as a SYBR Green qPCR and stopped at a set threshold, although low-input samples could use end-point PCR (approximately 6 cycles) instead. Results the study describes overall, beyond this receptor: The RNA-based method was acknowledged to be potentially sensitive to changes in TCR transcripts with T cell activation and differentiation.

To prepare the library, 5' RACE was applied. The ligated cDNA was amplified by four rounds of PCR, in which nested alpha and beta constant region primers were used together with the SP2 primer. TCR RNA was reverse transcribed with SuperScript IV using alpha and beta constant region primers for the blood and skin samples. T4 RNA ligase 1 was used to ligate an oligonucleotide containing the Illumina SP2 primer and a UMI to the 3' end of the cDNA. The 12-nucleotide UMI consisted of two random hexamers with an eight-base spacer between the hexamers to prevent hairpin formation. From the second PCR onward, TCR alpha and beta chain libraries were processed separately and dual indexed for multiplexing. After pooling, the indexed libraries were analyzed by capillary electrophoresis and sequenced on either an Illumina MiSeq or NextSeq. PhiX DNA at about 4.5-7.5% was added to the libraries to raise base diversity and improve cluster recognition. Concerning the study's data processing: Demultiplexor pulled UMIs out of read 2, joined the UMIs with the TCR sequence from read 1, and separated reads according to sample indices. V and J genes and V-J junctions were identified by Decombinator, and each TCR was assigned a five-part identifier that included V and J deletions. Collapsinator used UMIs to correct sequencing errors and PCR amplification heterogeneity, yielding UMI-based abundance per TCR. CDR3Translator converted identifiers to nucleotide sequence, translated to amino acids, and extracted CDR3 regions using terminal motifs. Error-corrected counts of alpha and beta TCRs from blood and skin were compared after being normalized to the amount of input RNA. In TCRdb, the public reads were trimmed at Q25 with fastp and aligned with MiXCR, with productive beta chains retained. Identical CDR3 proteins give one entry, which carries the most common genes and DNA. The V and J calls come from TCRdb's annotation, not from the publication. The sample data list more than 45,000 distinct CDR3 sequences, and approximately 4.5% of these were observed just once. The ten largest clones add up to 0.75% to 0.9% of the sample.

Using 3' ligation of a UMI-containing oligonucleotide to TCR cDNA, the study laid out a robust and sensitive protocol to amplify, sequence and analyze TCRs. For whole blood analysis, approximately 2.5 ml of peripheral blood was collected from healthy adult volunteers into Tempus tubes, and RNA was extracted following the manufacturer's instructions. Total RNA was treated with RQ1 DNase, without cell sorting, prior to reverse transcription, with an input of roughly 1 to 1000 ng being targeted. To check how robust the pipeline was in samples where T cells make up a minority population, libraries were built from skin biopsies and whole blood. This clonotype was found many times. Its antigen has not been determined. Base qualities are not at hand, and no much larger clone is one base apart. The sequence was obtained from a female donor in good health.

CDR3 reads: CSVKGLYTEAFF. The nucleotide sequence reads as follows: TGCAGCGTTAAGGGATTGTACACTGAAGCTTTCTTT. The V and J genes are TRBV29-1 and TRBJ1-1; the D gene lacks a confident call. The germline V gene supplies CDR1 SQVTM and CDR2 ANQGSEA. There are 12 amino acids in the CDR3, from cysteine to phenylalanine inclusive. Just CDR3 DNA is preserved here, 36 bases in frame from base 1. V is clipped by 5 bases and J by 3 bases, and the sequence between their germline boundaries is 10 bases long.